The 27 T cell receptor beta chains presented below share a single source sample, sequenced in a study of sequential checkpoint blockade in melanoma. The treatment is: randomized to nivolumab then ipilimumab (arm A) or the reverse (arm B). Repertoires were generated with immunoSEQ multiplex PCR, while TCRdb's copy carries only in-frame clones and drops some. Of 10,000 or so clones in the sample, around 78% are singletons; the top ten hold approximately 15%. This specimen was CD8+ T cells sorted from blood (inferred from file names), taken from a patient given nivolumab and ipilimumab in sequence. These receptors all come from a human donor with melanoma.

The V and J genes are TRBV27 and TRBJ2-6, with a weak D call TRBD2 (6 bases). The CDR3 loop spans 15 amino acids. The germline V gene encodes CDR1 MNHEY and CDR2 SMNVEV (reference sequence). V lost 8 bases and J 2 bases, leaving 13 bases between the germline ends. CDR3 region: CASVQGGPGANVLTF. The CDR3 coding sequence is TGTGCCAGCGTTCAAGGAGGGCCTGGGGCCAACGTCCTGACTTTC.

V and J are TRBV4-1 and TRBJ1-2; TRBD1 agrees at 7 bases. This CDR3 has 17 residues. V trimming: 0 bases; J trimming: 5 bases; junction bases outside the gene matches: 12. The germline gives CDR1 MGHRA, CDR2 YSYEKL. The CDR3 loop is CASSQDGQGVNRYGYTF. CDR3 DNA sequence: TGCGCCAGCAGCCAAGATGGGCAGGGGGTGAATAGGTATGGCTACACCTTC.

This rearrangement joins TRBV9 to TRBJ2-2, with 7 positions matching TRBD1. V lost 4 bases to trimming and J lost 6 bases; unmatched junction nucleotides: 12. The CDR3 covers 16 residues. The germline gives CDR1 SGDLS, CDR2 YYNGEE. The CDR3 region has the DNA TGTGCCAGCAGCTATCCGGACAGGAAACATCCCGGGGAGCTGTTTTTT. Translated: CASSYPDRKHPGELFF.

The chain joins TRBV18 to TRBJ1-1, with TRBD1 as a possible D gene (6 bases). With 2 bases removed from V and 4 bases from J, the gap between germline ends came to 8 bases. This CDR3 is 13 amino acids long. Germline lookup yields CDR1 KGHSH and CDR2 LQKENI. The CDR3 sequence: CASSPKGGTEAFF. In DNA form, the CDR3 reads TGTGCCAGCTCACCAAAAGGGGGCACTGAAGCTTTCTTT.

This chain uses TRBV30 with TRBJ2-1, with TRBD1 identical over 8 bases. The germline V gene encodes CDR1 GTSNPN and CDR2 SVGIG (reference sequence). CDR3 length: 15 residues. Trimming took 0 bases from V and 3 from J; bases not matched to a gene: 4. The CDR3 DNA is TGTGCCTGGAGTGTACAGGGGGTAGACTACAATGAGCAGTTCTTC. Translating it yields CAWSVQGVDYNEQFF.

The chain carries TRBV27 and TRBJ2-5; weak D call: TRBD1 (6 bases). CDR1 MNHEY and CDR2 SMNVEV come from the germline V gene (reference sequence). The CDR3 length is 15 residues. Deletions cut 5 bases from V and 5 bases from J, with 18 bases between. CDR3 in DNA: TGTGCCAGCAGTCCCCGCCAAAGGGGGACGGAGACCCAGTACTTC. It yields the protein CASSPRQRGTETQYF.

The chain uses TRBV29-1 and TRBJ2-1; 9 bases align to TRBD2. J lost 8 bases, V lost 1 base, and 6 bases had no gene match. This CDR3 has 14 residues. Germline V gene data show CDR1 as SQVTM and CDR2 as ANQGSEA. CDR3 coding DNA: TGCAGCGTTGAAGTAATAGCGGGGGTTGATGAGCAGTTCTTC. Translation: CSVEVIAGVDEQFF.

The genes are TRBV5-1 and TRBJ1-5, with TRBD1 matching over 8 bases. CDR3 size: 15 residues. With 5 bases clipped from V and 3 bases from J, the junction kept 7 bases outside the gene matches. Germline V lookup: CDR1 SGHRS, CDR2 YFSETQ. CDR3 amino acids: CASSETGDPNQPQHF. Written as DNA, the CDR3 is TGCGCCAGCAGTGAGACAGGGGATCCCAATCAGCCCCAGCATTTT. The complete variable domain, with remaining parts taken from reference TRBV5-1 and TRBJ1-5, reads KAGVTQTPRYLIKTRGQQVTLSCSPISGHRSVSWYQQTPGQGLQFLFEYFSETQRNKGNFPGRFSGRQFSNSRSEMNVSTLELGDSALYLCASSETGDPNQPQHFGDGTRLSIL.

This clone is a singleton in its sample. CDR3 amino acids: CSVEGQGADYGYTF. As DNA, the CDR3 is TGCAGCGTTGAGGGACAGGGGGCTGACTATGGCTACACCTTC. The V call is TRBV29-1, the J call TRBJ1-2; 12 nucleotides match TRBD1. Germline V CDR1 and CDR2: SQVTM, ANQGSEA. This CDR3 comprises 14 residues. The junction had 2 bases not matched to a gene; V was cut back by 3 bases and J by 3 bases.

Remarks on this clone: The same CDR3 arises from other DNA sequences in this sample as well. The gene calls are TRBV5-4 and TRBJ1-2; TRBD1 matches 8 bases. V trimming: 5 bases; J trimming: 0 bases; junction bases outside the gene matches: 6. This CDR3 region has 15 residues. CDR1 SGHNT and CDR2 YYREEE come from the germline V gene (reference sequence). The chain's CDR3 is CASSLDRVTNYGYTF. The CDR3 DNA follows: TGTGCCAGCAGTCTGGACAGGGTAACTAACTATGGCTACACCTTC.

The rearrangement links TRBV6-1 to TRBJ2-7, with D unclear. CDR1 and CDR2 (germline): MNHNS, SASEGT. V lost 1 base to trimming and J lost 2 bases, with 12 bases between them. The CDR3 contains 15 residues. CDR3 DNA: TGTGCCAGCAGTGAAGTGAGAGCTCCTACCTACGAGCAGTACTTC. Residues: CASSEVRAPTYEQYF.

The V and J genes are TRBV7-9 and TRBJ1-1, with 9 bases lining up with TRBD1. The germline gives CDR1 SEHNR, CDR2 FQNEAQ (reference sequence). J gave up 1 base and V 5 bases, and 2 bases lay outside the gene matches. CDR3 length: 14 amino acids. This CDR3 reads CASSPTGGNTEAFF. The CDR3 nucleotides are TGTGCCAGCAGCCCGACAGGGGGGAACACTGAAGCTTTCTTT.

V gene TRBV4-2 combines with J gene TRBJ2-3; 9 bases agree with TRBD2. V was clipped by 1 base and J by 4 bases; unmatched bases: 9. The CDR3 has 17 residues. Germline assignment: CDR1 LGHNA and CDR2 YNFKEQ. In DNA, the CDR3 is TGTGCCAGCAGCCAAGCCCGGGCGGGGGGGCCCGCAGATACGCAGTATTTT. Encoded protein: CASSQARAGGPADTQYF.

This chain connects TRBV6-4 to TRBJ2-2; D uncertain. The CDR3 runs to 14 residues. Trimming pared 5 bases from V and 3 bases from J, leaving 10 bases between. Germline lookup yields CDR1 MRHNA and CDR2 SNTAGT. The CDR3 DNA reads TGTGCCAGCAGTCCGCCAGAGGACACCGGGGAGCTGTTTTTT. Its translation is CASSPPEDTGELFF.

A remark on this clone: This may come from a read error, since a much larger clone is one base off. Other DNA sequences within the sample encode an identical CDR3. The chain links TRBV4-1 to TRBJ2-6; D is undetermined. Trimming shortened V by 0 bases and J by 0 bases, and 6 bases separated the two germline ends. The germline V gene encodes CDR1 MGHRA and CDR2 YSYEKL. The CDR3 consists of 16 residues. The CDR3 loop reads CASSQDWSSGANVLTF. DNA for the CDR3: TGCGCCAGCAGCCAAGATTGGAGCTCTGGGGCCAACGTCCTGACTTTC.

The chain combines TRBV5-6 with TRBJ2-1; tentatively, D is TRBD2 (5 bases). Looked up from germline, CDR1 is SGHDT and CDR2 is YYEEEE. The CDR3 contains 13 residues. Trimming stripped 2 bases from V and 7 bases from J, with 10 bases between. The CDR3 here is CASSLGLPNEQFF. DNA of the CDR3: TGTGCCAGCAGCTTAGGACTTCCGAATGAGCAGTTCTTC.

V gene TRBV5-6 combines with J gene TRBJ2-5, with D tentatively TRBD1 (5 bases). Germline lookup yields CDR1 SGHDT and CDR2 YYEEEE. This CDR3 is 15 amino acids long. Deletions cut 0 bases from V and 4 bases from J, with 13 bases between. CDR3 region: CASSLVDNSGETQYF. In DNA, the CDR3 is TGTGCCAGCAGCTTGGTGGACAACTCGGGAGAGACCCAGTACTTC.

This clone has only a few counts. The J gene is TRBJ1-6, the V gene TRBV4-2; weak D call: TRBD1 (5 bases). V shed 1 base and J shed 10 bases, with 8 bases lying between them. This CDR3 spans 13 amino acids. Looked up from germline, CDR1 is LGHNA and CDR2 is YNFKEQ. The CDR3: CASSQVGGSPLHF. DNA for the CDR3: TGTGCCAGCAGCCAAGTCGGGGGGTCACCCCTCCACTTT.

The rearrangement links TRBV27 to TRBJ1-6; 7 nucleotides line up with TRBD1. From germline, CDR1 is MNHEY and CDR2 SMNVEV (reference sequence). This CDR3 is 14 amino acids long. With V trimmed by 2 bases and J by 11 bases, 6 bases remained unmatched. CDR3 nucleotide sequence: TGTGCCAGCAGTTTAGGGCAGGGGGAGGCACCCCTCCACTTT. Translating gives CASSLGQGEAPLHF.

V usage is TRBV5-1 and J usage is TRBJ2-7, with D perhaps TRBD1 (5 bases). Trimming took off 4 bases at V and 0 bases at J, with 14 bases between the two ends. The CDR3 runs 15 residues. The germline V gene has CDR1 SGHRS and CDR2 YFSETQ. The CDR3 nucleotides are TGCGCCAGCAGCACGGATTCAGGGTTCTCCTACGAGCAGTACGTC. Translated, it gives CASSTDSGFSYEQYV.

V and J are TRBV19 and TRBJ2-5, with unresolved D. The DNA end lines up better with TRBJ2-7; the J call may be wrong. Germline values: CDR1 LNHDA, CDR2 SQIVND (reference sequence). The CDR3 is 11 amino acids. The CDR3 nucleotides read TGTGCCAGTAGTAGCACCTACGAGCAGTACTTC. Translation: CASSSTYEQYF.

The chain joins TRBV6-1 to TRBJ1-4; 10 nucleotides line up with TRBD1. This CDR3 region has 15 residues. Germline CDR1 is MNHNS and CDR2 is SASEGT. The J segment lost 7 bases and the V segment lost 1 base, leaving 3 bases of the junction unmatched. The CDR3 DNA reads as TGTGCCAGCAGTGAAGGGGGACAGGGGTTTGAAAAACTGTTTTTT. It is translated as CASSEGGQGFEKLFF.

This chain's CDR3 is CASSSAGGYSPLHF. Here the CDR3 DNA reads TGCGCCAGCAGCTCGGCAGGGGGTTATTCACCCCTCCACTTT. This sequence joins TRBV5-1 and TRBJ1-6; 7 nucleotides match TRBD1. Unmatched junction bases numbered 5, after V lost 3 bases and J lost 8 bases. This CDR3 spans 14 amino acids. The germline V gene has CDR1 SGHRS and CDR2 YFSETQ.

The rearrangement uses TRBV5-1 and TRBJ2-1; no firm D call. The CDR3 has 17 residues. Germline V lookup: CDR1 SGHRS, CDR2 YFSETQ. Trimming pared 2 bases from V and 0 bases from J, leaving 15 bases between. CDR3 DNA: TGCGCCAGCAGCTTAGGAGCGAACGGCCGCTCCTACAATGAGCAGTTCTTC. Protein sequence: CASSLGANGRSYNEQFF.

In DNA form, the CDR3 reads TGTGCCAGCACTAGCGGGGGCGAGTACGAGCAGTACTTC. Translated, it gives CASTSGGEYEQYF. The chain carries TRBV7-6 and TRBJ2-7, with 10 bases matching TRBD2. Germline assignment: CDR1 SGHVS and CDR2 FNYEAQ. This CDR3 comprises 13 residues. With V trimmed by 7 bases and J by 4 bases, 4 bases remained unmatched.

The chain carries TRBV15 and TRBJ2-2; TRBD1 is a possible D gene (6 bases). Germline CDR1 is LNHNV and CDR2 is YYDKDF (reference sequence). Trimming left V 1 base short and J 6 bases short, with 9 bases between. The CDR3 loop spans 14 amino acids. The CDR3 protein is CATSRGQEAGELFF. Written as DNA, the CDR3 is TGTGCCACCAGCAGAGGACAGGAGGCCGGGGAGCTGTTTTTT. The entire variable domain, with the rest obtained from reference TRBV15 and TRBJ2-2, is as follows: DAMVIQNPRYQVTQFGKPVTLSCSQTLNHNVMYWYQQKSSQAPKLLFHYYDKDFNNEADTPDNFQSRRPNTSFCFLDIRSPGLGDTAMYLCATSRGQEAGELFFGEGSRLTVL.

The gene calls are TRBV27 and TRBJ2-2; D might be TRBD1 (8 bases). Trimming removed 8 bases at V and 5 bases at J, with 15 bases between. This CDR3 contains 14 residues. The germline V gene has CDR1 MNHEY and CDR2 SMNVEV (reference sequence). The CDR3 protein is CASEYRGGTGELFF. In nucleotides, the CDR3 is TGTGCCAGCGAGTACAGGGGGGGGACCGGGGAGCTGTTTTTT.